A few counts support the clone carrying this T cell receptor (beta chain). No antigen is known for it. The data were obtained in a study of cytomegalovirus exposure and HLA in healthy donors. The CDR3 runs 16 residues. V was clipped by 1 base and J by 0 bases; unmatched bases: 3. Germline CDR1 reads SGHVS; CDR2 reads FNYEAQ. PCR amplification relied on 60 Vbeta primers (plus 13 Jbeta primers). Measured with immunoSEQ multiplex PCR; TCRdb has only the in-frame clones, and not every one. The repertoire includes roughly 200,000 clones, more than 65% of them detected once, and around 1.7% sits in the top ten. Study results and caveats: CMV serostatus stood as the only immune exposure information on hand.

The receptor comes from a man over 45 in good health and CMV-seronegative. The V call is TRBV7-6, the J call TRBJ2-7; 10 bases are a match to TRBD2. Material for sequencing was PBMCs. CDR3 loop: CASSLGTSGGSYEQYF. DNA of the CDR3: TGTGCCAGCAGCTTAGGGACTAGCGGTGGCTCCTACGAGCAGTACTTC.